Below, one T cell receptor beta chain is given with its context. There are 13 residues in the CDR3. With V trimmed by 7 bases and J by 5 bases, 2 bases remained unmatched. The germline V gene encodes CDR1 KGHDR and CDR2 SFDVKD. This sample was included in a study of blood T cell repertoires in COVID-19. Study details: COVID-19 samples collected from the United States, Italy and Spain covered acute and convalescent phases.

Sequencing used immunoSEQ multiplex PCR; TCRdb keeps in-frame clones, though not all of them. Here the sample spans fewer than 250,000 clones, 86% being singletons. V is TRBV24-1 and J is TRBJ2-1; 9 bases are shared with TRBD2. The sequencing sample was made of peripheral blood. The sequence was collected from a man between 45 and 60 years old with acute or convalescent COVID-19. The CDR3, as DNA: TGTGCCACCAGGAGCGGGGGGAACAATGAGCAGTTCTTC. Translation: CATRSGGNNEQFF.